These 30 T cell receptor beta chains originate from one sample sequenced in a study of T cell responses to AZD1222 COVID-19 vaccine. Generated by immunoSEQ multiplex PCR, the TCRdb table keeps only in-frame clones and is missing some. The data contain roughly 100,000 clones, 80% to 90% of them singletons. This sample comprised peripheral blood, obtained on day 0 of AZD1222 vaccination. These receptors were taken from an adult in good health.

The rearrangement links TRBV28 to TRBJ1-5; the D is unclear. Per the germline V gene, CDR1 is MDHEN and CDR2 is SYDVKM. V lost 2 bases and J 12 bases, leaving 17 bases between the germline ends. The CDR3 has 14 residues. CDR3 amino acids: CASSLAPSGLGQHF. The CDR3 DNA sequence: TGTGCCAGCAGTTTAGCCCCCAGTGGGCTCGGCCAGCATTTT.

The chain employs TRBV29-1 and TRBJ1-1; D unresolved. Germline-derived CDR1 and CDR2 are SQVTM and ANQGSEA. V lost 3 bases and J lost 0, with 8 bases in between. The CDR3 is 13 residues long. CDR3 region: CSVDGQVNTEAFF. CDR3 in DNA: TGCAGCGTTGACGGCCAGGTGAACACTGAAGCTTTCTTT.

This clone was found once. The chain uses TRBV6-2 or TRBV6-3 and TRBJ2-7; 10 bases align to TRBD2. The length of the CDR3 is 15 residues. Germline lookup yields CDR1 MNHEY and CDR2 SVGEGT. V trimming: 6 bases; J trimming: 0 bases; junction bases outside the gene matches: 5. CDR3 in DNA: TGTGCCAGCAGCAATAGCGGGAGGTCCTCCTACGAGCAGTACTTC. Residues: CASSNSGRSSYEQYF.

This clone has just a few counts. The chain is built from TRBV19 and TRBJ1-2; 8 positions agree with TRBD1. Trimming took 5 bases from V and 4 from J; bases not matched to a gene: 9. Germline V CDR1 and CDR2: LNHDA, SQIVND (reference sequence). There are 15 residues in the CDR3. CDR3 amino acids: CASSQGTGYSYGYTF. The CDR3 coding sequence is TGTGCCAGTAGTCAAGGGACAGGTTACTCCTATGGCTACACCTTC.

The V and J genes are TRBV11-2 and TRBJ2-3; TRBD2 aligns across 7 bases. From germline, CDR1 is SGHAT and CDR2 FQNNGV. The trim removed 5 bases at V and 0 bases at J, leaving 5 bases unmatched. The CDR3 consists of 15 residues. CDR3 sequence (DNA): TGTGCCAGCAGCCAATTGGGGGGGAGCACAGATACGCAGTATTTT. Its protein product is CASSQLGGSTDTQYF.

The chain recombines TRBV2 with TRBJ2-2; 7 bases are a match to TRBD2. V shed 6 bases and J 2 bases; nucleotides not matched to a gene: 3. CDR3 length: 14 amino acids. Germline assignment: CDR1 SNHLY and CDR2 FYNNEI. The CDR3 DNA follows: TGTGCCAGCAGGGGGACTACCAACACCGGGGAGCTGTTTTTT. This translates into CASRGTTNTGELFF.

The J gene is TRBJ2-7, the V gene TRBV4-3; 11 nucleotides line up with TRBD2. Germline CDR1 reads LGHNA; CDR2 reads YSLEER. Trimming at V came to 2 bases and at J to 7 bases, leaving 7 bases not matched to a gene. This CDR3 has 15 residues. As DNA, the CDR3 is TGCGCCAGCAGCCAATCACTAGCGGGAGATGAGGAGCAGTACTTC. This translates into CASSQSLAGDEEQYF.

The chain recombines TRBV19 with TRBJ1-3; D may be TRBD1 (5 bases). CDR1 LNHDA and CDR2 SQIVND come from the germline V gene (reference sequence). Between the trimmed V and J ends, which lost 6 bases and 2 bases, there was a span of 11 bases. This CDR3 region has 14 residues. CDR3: CASSPAGAGNTIYF. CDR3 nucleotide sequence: TGTGCCAGTAGCCCAGCGGGGGCTGGAAACACCATATATTTT.

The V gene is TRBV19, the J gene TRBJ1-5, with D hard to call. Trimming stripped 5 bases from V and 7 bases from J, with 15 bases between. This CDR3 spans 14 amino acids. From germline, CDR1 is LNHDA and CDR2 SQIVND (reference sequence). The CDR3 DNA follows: TGTGCCAGTAGTCGTCGGGTGGAAGGCCAGCCCCAGCATTTT. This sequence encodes CASSRRVEGQPQHF.

CDR3 residues: CASSQVGSIASDTQYF. The CDR3 DNA sequence: TGCGCCAGCAGCCAAGTGGGGTCGATAGCGTCAGATACGCAGTATTTT. The rearrangement joins TRBV4-3 to TRBJ2-3, with D possibly TRBD2 on 5 matching bases. The CDR3 spans 16 residues. Per the germline V gene, CDR1 is LGHNA and CDR2 is YSLEER. The V gene lost 1 base and the J gene lost 4 bases, with 15 bases spanning the gap.

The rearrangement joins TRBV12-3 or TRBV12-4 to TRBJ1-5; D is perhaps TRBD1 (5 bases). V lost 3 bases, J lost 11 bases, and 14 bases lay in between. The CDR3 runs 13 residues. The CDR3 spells CASSFDSRGAQHF. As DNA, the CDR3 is TGTGCCAGCAGTTTCGACAGCCGGGGGGCCCAGCATTTT.

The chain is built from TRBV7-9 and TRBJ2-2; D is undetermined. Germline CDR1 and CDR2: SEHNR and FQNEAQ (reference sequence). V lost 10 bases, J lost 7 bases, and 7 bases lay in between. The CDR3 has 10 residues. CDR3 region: CAIRVGELFF. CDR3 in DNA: TGTGCCATCCGGGTCGGGGAGCTGTTTTTT.

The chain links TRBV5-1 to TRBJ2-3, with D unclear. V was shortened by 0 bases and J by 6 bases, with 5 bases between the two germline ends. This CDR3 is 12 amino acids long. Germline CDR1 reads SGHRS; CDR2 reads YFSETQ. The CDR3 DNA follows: TGCGCCAGCAGCTTGGAAAGGGATACGCAGTATTTT. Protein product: CASSLERDTQYF. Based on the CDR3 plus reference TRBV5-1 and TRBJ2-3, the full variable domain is KAGVTQTPRYLIKTRGQQVTLSCSPISGHRSVSWYQQTPGQGLQFLFEYFSETQRNKGNFPGRFSGRQFSNSRSEMNVSTLELGDSALYLCASSLERDTQYFGPGTRLTVL.

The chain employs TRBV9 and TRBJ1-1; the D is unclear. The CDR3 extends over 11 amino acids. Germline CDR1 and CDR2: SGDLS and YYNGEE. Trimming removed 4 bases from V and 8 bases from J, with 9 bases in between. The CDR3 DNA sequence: TGTGCCAGCAGCCCAGGATCCGAAGCTTTCTTT. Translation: CASSPGSEAFF.

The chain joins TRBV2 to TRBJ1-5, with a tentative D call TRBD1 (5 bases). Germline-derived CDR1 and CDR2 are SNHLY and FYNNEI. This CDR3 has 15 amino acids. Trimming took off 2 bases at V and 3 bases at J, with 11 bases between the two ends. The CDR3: CASSERQGVNQPQHF. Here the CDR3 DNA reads TGTGCCAGCAGTGAAAGGCAGGGTGTCAATCAGCCCCAGCATTTT.

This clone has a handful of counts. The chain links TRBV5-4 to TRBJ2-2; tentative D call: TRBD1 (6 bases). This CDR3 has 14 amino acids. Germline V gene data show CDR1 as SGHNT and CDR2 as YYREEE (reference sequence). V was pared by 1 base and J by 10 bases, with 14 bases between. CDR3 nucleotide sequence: TGTGCCAGCAGCTTGTTAACAGGGAAAGAGGAGCTGTTTTTT. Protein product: CASSLLTGKEELFF.

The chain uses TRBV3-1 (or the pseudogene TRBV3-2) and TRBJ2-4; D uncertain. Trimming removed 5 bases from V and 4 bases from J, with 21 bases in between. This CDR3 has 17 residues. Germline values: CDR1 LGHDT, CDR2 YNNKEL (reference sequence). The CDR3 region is CASSCVVPFARKNIQYF. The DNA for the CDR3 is TGTGCCAGCAGCTGTGTTGTCCCATTTGCAAGAAAAAACATTCAGTACTTC.

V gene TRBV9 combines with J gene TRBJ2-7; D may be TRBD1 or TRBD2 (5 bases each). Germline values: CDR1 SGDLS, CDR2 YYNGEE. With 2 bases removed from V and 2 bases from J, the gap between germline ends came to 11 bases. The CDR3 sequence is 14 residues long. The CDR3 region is CASSVEGKAYEQYF. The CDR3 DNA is TGTGCCAGCAGCGTCGAGGGGAAGGCCTACGAGCAGTACTTC.

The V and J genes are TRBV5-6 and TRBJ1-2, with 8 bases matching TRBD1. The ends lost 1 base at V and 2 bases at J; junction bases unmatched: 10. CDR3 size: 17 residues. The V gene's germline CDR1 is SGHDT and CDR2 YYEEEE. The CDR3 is CASSLPGQGSLNYGYTF. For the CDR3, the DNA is TGTGCCAGCAGCTTGCCTGGACAGGGATCTTTAAACTATGGCTACACCTTC. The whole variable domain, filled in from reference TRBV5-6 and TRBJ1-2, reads DAGVTQSPTHLIKTRGQQVTLRCSPKSGHDTVSWYQQALGQGPQFIFQYYEEEERQRGNFPDRFSGHQFPNYSSELNVNALLLGDSALYLCASSLPGQGSLNYGYTFGSGTRLTVV.

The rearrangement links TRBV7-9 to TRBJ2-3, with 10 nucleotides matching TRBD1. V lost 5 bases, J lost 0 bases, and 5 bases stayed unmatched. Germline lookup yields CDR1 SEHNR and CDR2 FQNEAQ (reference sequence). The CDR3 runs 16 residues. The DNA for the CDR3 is TGTGCCAGCAGCCCCGACAGGGGGCGAAGCACAGATACGCAGTATTTT. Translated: CASSPDRGRSTDTQYF.

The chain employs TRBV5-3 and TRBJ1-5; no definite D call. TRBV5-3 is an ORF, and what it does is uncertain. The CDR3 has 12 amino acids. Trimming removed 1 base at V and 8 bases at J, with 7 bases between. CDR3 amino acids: CARSLFAEPQHF. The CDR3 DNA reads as TGTGCCAGAAGCTTGTTTGCCGAGCCCCAGCATTTT.

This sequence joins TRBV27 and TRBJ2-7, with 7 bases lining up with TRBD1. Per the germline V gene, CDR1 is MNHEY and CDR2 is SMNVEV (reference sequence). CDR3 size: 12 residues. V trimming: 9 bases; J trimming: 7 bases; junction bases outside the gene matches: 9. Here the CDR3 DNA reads TGTGCCAGTTACACAGGGGCCGAGGAGCAGTACTTC. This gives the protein CASYTGAEEQYF.

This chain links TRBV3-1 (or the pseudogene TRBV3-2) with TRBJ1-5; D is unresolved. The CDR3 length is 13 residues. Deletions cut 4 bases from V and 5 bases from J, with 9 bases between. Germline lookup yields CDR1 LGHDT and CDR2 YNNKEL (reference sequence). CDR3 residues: CASSPDGDQPQHF. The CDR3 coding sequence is TGTGCCAGCAGCCCCGACGGTGATCAGCCCCAGCATTTT.

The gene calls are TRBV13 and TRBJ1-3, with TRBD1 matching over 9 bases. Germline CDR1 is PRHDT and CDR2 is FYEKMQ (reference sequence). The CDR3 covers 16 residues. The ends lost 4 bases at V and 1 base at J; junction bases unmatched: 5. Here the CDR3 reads CASSSRTGASGNTIYF. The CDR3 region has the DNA TGTGCCAGCAGCTCCCGGACAGGGGCGTCTGGAAACACCATATATTTT.

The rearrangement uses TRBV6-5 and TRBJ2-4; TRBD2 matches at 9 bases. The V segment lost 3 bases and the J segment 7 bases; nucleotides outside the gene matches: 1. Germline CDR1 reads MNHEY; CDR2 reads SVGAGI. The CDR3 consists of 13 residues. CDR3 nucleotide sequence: TGTGCCAGCAGTTATAGCGGGGGTAACATTCAGTACTTC. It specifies CASSYSGGNIQYF.

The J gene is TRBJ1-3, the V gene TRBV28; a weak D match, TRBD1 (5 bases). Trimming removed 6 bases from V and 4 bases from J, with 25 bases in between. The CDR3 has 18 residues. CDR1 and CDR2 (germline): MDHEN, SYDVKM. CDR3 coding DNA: TGTGCCAGCAGCCCCCCTCGACCCGGGACCCTGAGGGGAAACACCATATATTTT. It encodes CASSPPRPGTLRGNTIYF.

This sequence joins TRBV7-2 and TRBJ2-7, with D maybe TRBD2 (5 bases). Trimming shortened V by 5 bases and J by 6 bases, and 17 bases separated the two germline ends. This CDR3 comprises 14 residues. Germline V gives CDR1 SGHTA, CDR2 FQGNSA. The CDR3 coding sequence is TGTGCCAGCAGCCCCAGATCCGGGGTGGGCGAGCAGTACTTC. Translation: CASSPRSGVGEQYF.

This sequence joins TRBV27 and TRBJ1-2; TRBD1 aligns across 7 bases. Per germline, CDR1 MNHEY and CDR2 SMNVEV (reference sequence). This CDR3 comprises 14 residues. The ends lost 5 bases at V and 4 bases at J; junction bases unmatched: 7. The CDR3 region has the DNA TGTGCCAGCAGTCGTGGGACAGAGGGCTATGGCTACACCTTC. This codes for CASSRGTEGYGYTF.

CDR3 sequence: CASSYSEGSSYEQYF. The DNA for the CDR3 is TGTGCCAGCAGTTACTCGGAAGGGAGCTCCTACGAGCAGTACTTC. The rearrangement links TRBV6-5 to TRBJ2-7; D possibly corresponds to TRBD2 (5 bases). Germline V gene sequence: CDR1 MNHEY, CDR2 SVGAGI. This CDR3 region has 15 residues. The ends were cut back, 0 bases at V and 0 bases at J, with 9 bases in the middle.

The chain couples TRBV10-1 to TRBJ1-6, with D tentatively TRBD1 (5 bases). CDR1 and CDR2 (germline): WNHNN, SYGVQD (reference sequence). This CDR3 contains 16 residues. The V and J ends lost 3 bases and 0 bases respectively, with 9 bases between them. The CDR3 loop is CASSEWGSSYNSPLHF. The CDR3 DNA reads TGCGCCAGCAGTGAATGGGGCTCCTCCTATAATTCACCCCTCCACTTT.